This TCR beta chain was identified in a study of neurological immune-mediated disorders. The CDR3 has 13 amino acids. CDR1 and CDR2 (germline): SGHKS, YYEKEE (reference sequence). Study-wide results and limits: The highest TCR clonal expansion occurred in HTLV-1-associated myelopathy; multiple sclerosis fell below healthy controls. When the repertoires were sorted by phylogenetic grouping, those of 18 of 34 multiple sclerosis patients ended up in one related-CDR3 cluster, a possible signature.

In regard to this clonotype: Its matching antigen is unknown. This may come from a read error, since a much larger clone is one base off.

TCRdb re-derived calls from the 5' RACE reads in MiXCR, one entry per CDR3 protein. Among just under 60,000 distinct CDR3 sequences, 2.5% were seen once, and the ten largest hold around 2.8%. The sequence was collected from a middle-aged man with multiple sclerosis. The chain joins TRBV5-5 to TRBJ2-5; no clear D gene. Sequenced material: PBMCs. Here the CDR3 reads CASSLAPTETRYF. CDR3 DNA: TGTGCCAGCAGCTTGGCCCCGACGGAGACCCGGTACTTC.